These T cell receptor beta chains were read from a single sample in a study of vaccination effects on CD4 cells after COVID-19. Clones were read by immunoSEQ multiplex PCR, and TCRdb kept only the in-frame ones, dropping some. The sample consists of about 54,000 clones, over 80% of them appearing once. These receptors have no identified antigens. The specimen comprised CD4+ T cells from PBMCs cultured with HCoV-229E spike peptides, sampled before COVID-19 vaccination. The origin of the receptors is a human donor who received a COVID-19 vaccine. Both conserved end residues are trimmed from each CDR3.

v_gene	CDR3aa
TRBV12-5	ASASRRGVLDQPQH
TRBV2	ASSDGVGNTIY
TRBV10-1	ASSGGQIANTGELF
TRBV18	ASSQSGTGRSPQH
TRBV7-8	ASSPRDSIRELF
TRBV11-3	ASSLEDPLGLNSPLH
TRBV28	ASSAQGALTEAF
TRBV2	ASISAWGGEETQY
TRBV28	ATNKGQGAGLTEAF
TRBV15	ATSRDLGGGTEAF
TRBV19	ATRAGGSSETQY
TRBV27	ASSLSGPGNGYT
TRBV7-9	ASSLAGVNTDTQY
TRBV5-1	ASSPAPRGFETQY
TRBV24-1	ATSDRLTRDRVNINEQF
TRBV6-5	ASKTGTANNEQF
TRBV3-1/TRBV3-2	ASSRDSSGNTIY
TRBV29-1	SVVSELSSGGATGELF
TRBV4-1	ASSQVSGGAATGELF
TRBV27	ASRRLAGGRRDTQY
TRBV5-6	ASSLDRRNIQY
TRBV5-1	ASSLLVGSEEKLF
TRBV30	AWQKPGPNTEAF
TRBV5-1	ASSRWTGPDQPQH
TRBV18	ASSQGGLRREAQY
TRBV6-5	ASSFAPGELF
TRBV5-1	ASSDTVETQY
TRBV9	ASSPNRDDEKLF
TRBV5-6	ASKLTSGGVNEQF
TRBV6-1	ASSSGGRNIQY
TRBV6-2/TRBV6-3	ASSRRDLIYNEQF
TRBV5-1	ASSFGRSTDTQY
TRBV10-2	ASSGQGLNQPQH
TRBV10-2	ASQDRERNYGYT
TRBV18	ASSPPGRGGQPQH
TRBV5-1	ASSSGQQETQY
TRBV6-6	AGHRDPGANVLT
TRBV27	ASRTLGGGADTQY
TRBV9	ASSPTAGDTQY
TRBV19	ASSIMPGTKTGELF
TRBV7-8	ASSIQGAKNIQY
TRBV24-1	ATVGEDVPEKPQH
TRBV19	ASSIFRTGVSEAF
TRBV23-1	ASSQLPGQGALLAKNIQY
TRBV28	ASRRDSYGYT
TRBV19	ASTDGRGPSGANVLT
TRBV5-1	ASSLSPTSGAADTQY
TRBV6-5	ASTPIVRGTEAF
TRBV29-1	SAEMGADTQY
TRBV6-6	ASSHAGQGGGYT
TRBV19	ASSNRVEAF
TRBV6-5	ASRAEIYGYT
TRBV6-6	ASSRLQGELF
TRBV23-1	ASSQHSATNTGELF
TRBV19	ASGGQGGTGANVLT
TRBV28	ASSLGQLNQPQH
TRBV5-6	ASSPGQGGTGELF
TRBV2	ASSERGVTNTEAF
TRBV10-3	AISQGDRESGELF
TRBV5-4	ASSLEGKDYGYT